Listed here are 22 T cell receptor beta chains from one sample, sequenced in a study of cytomegalovirus exposure and HLA in healthy donors. 13 Jbeta primers and 60 Vbeta primers were used for the PCR. Produced via immunoSEQ multiplex PCR; TCRdb's table is partial and in-frame only. The data contain roughly 100,000 clones, 76% of them singletons. Sequenced input: PBMCs. These TCRs come from a woman in her late teens or twenties in good health and CMV-seropositive.

The chain joins TRBV21-1 to TRBJ1-5. TRBV21-1 is recorded as a pseudogene. The CDR3 loop spans 20 amino acids. The CDR3 DNA reads TGTGCCAGCAGCAAAGGCACGTGCCGAAGGGAGCCCATCCTCTGGCAGCCCCAGCATTTT. Translated: CASSKGTCRREPILWQPQHF.

The J gene is TRBJ2-1, the V gene TRBV7-2; the D gene is possibly TRBD2 (5 bases). Trimming cost V 4 bases and J 10 bases, with 17 bases left between them. Germline assignment: CDR1 SGHTA and CDR2 FQGNSA. The CDR3 sequence is 14 residues long. The CDR3 reads CASSSGVVVYEQFF. The CDR3 nucleotides read TGTGCCAGCAGCTCCGGGGTAGTGGTCTACGAGCAGTTCTTC.

The gene calls are TRBV7-2 and TRBJ2-1, with TRBD2 identical over 12 bases. The V segment lost 4 bases and the J segment 6 bases; nucleotides outside the gene matches: 10. Germline CDR1 is SGHTA and CDR2 is FQGNSA. This CDR3 has 17 amino acids. Here the CDR3 DNA reads TGTGCCAGCAGCTCACTAGCGGGGGGAGGGCAAGGCAATGAGCAGTTCTTC. Protein sequence: CASSSLAGGGQGNEQFF.

V usage is TRBV27 and J usage is TRBJ2-5; 10 bases map to TRBD1. The junction had 8 bases not matched to a gene; V was cut back by 5 bases and J by 5 bases. There are 15 residues in the CDR3. Germline values: CDR1 MNHEY, CDR2 SMNVEV (reference sequence). CDR3 sequence: CASSKETGGGETQYF. In DNA form, the CDR3 reads TGTGCCAGCAGTAAAGAGACAGGGGGCGGGGAGACCCAGTACTTC.

This sequence joins TRBV2 and TRBJ2-4; TRBD2 aligns across 8 bases. J was trimmed by 0 bases and V by 1 base; bases with no gene match: 2. Looked up from germline, CDR1 is SNHLY and CDR2 is FYNNEI. This CDR3 is built from 16 residues. The CDR3 protein is CASSEGLAGAKNIQYF. The DNA of the CDR3 is TGTGCCAGCAGTGAAGGGCTAGCGGGAGCCAAAAACATTCAGTACTTC.

This chain joins TRBV4-1 and TRBJ1-6; tentatively, D is TRBD1 (5 bases). The CDR3 runs 17 residues. Per germline, CDR1 MGHRA and CDR2 YSYEKL. V was shortened by 1 base and J by 4 bases, with 14 bases between the two germline ends. The DNA for the CDR3 is TGCGCCAGCAGCCAAGTGATGCGGGGGGAGTATAATTCACCCCTCCACTTT. Amino acid sequence: CASSQVMRGEYNSPLHF.

The rearrangement uses TRBV2 and TRBJ2-3; 7 bases are a match to TRBD2. The CDR3 covers 14 residues. From germline, CDR1 is SNHLY and CDR2 FYNNEI. V lost 8 bases, J lost 0 bases, and 5 bases stayed unmatched. The CDR3 loop reads CASLSAGSTDTQYF. The CDR3 DNA reads TGTGCCAGCCTTTCAGCGGGAAGCACAGATACGCAGTATTTT.

This chain joins TRBV4-1 and TRBJ2-7; 11 nucleotides line up with TRBD2. With V trimmed by 3 bases and J by 2 bases, 9 bases remained unmatched. CDR1 and CDR2 from the germline V gene are MGHRA and YSYEKL. This CDR3 comprises 17 residues. The CDR3 DNA reads TGCGCCAGCAGCCAGGAAAAGGGACTAGCGGAACCCTACGAGCAGTACTTC. It codes for CASSQEKGLAEPYEQYF.

The V and J genes are TRBV27 and TRBJ2-4; 7 bases line up with TRBD2. CDR1 is MNHEY, CDR2 SMNVEV, per germline (reference sequence). V dropped 10 bases and J dropped 0; count of bases not matched to a gene: 12. There are 16 residues in the CDR3. The DNA for the CDR3 is TGTGCCACCTCTCCAGCGGGGACGTTAGCCAAAAACATTCAGTACTTC. This codes for CATSPAGTLAKNIQYF.

This chain joins TRBV4-3 and TRBJ2-7; 7 bases map to TRBD2. There are 17 residues in the CDR3. Trimming removed 1 base from V and 1 base from J; junction bases left unmatched: 10. Germline V gene data show CDR1 as LGHNA and CDR2 as YSLEER. CDR3 region: CASSQGGGPSNSYEQYF. The CDR3 DNA reads TGCGCCAGCAGCCAAGGGGGGGGACCCTCCAATTCCTACGAGCAGTACTTC.

The chain uses TRBV2 and TRBJ2-1, with D perhaps matching TRBD2 (6 bases). The CDR3 totals 11 residues. The germline V and J ends were trimmed by 10 bases and 4 bases, with 8 bases remaining between them. Germline V CDR1 and CDR2: SNHLY, FYNNEI. DNA for the CDR3: TGTGCCACCAGCGGGTACAATGAGCAGTTCTTC. Its protein product is CATSGYNEQFF.

The V and J genes are TRBV7-9 and TRBJ1-5, with D possibly matching TRBD1 (5 bases). Germline lookup yields CDR1 SEHNR and CDR2 FQNEAQ (reference sequence). V was trimmed by 9 bases and J by 0 bases, leaving 15 bases between them. This CDR3 is built from 15 residues. CDR3 sequence reads: CASSGFTDSNQPQHF. The CDR3 coding sequence is TGTGCCAGTTCAGGGTTCACGGATAGCAATCAGCCCCAGCATTTT.

This clone was recorded only once. This chain connects TRBV7-3 to TRBJ2-3; D remains unclear. CDR1 and CDR2 from the germline V gene are SGHTA and FQGTGA. This CDR3 has 14 amino acids. Trimming left V 2 bases short and J 6 bases short, with 12 bases between. The CDR3 coding sequence is TGTGCCAGCAGCTTAGAAAACCCGGAGGATACGCAGTATTTT. It yields the protein CASSLENPEDTQYF.

J is TRBJ1-1 and V is TRBV6-5; TRBD1 matches 7 bases. CDR1 MNHEY and CDR2 SVGAGI come from the germline V gene. V shed 2 bases, J shed 0 bases, and the junction held 3 bases outside the gene matches. The CDR3 spans 15 residues. CDR3 loop: CASSYLGQMNTEAFF. DNA for the CDR3: TGTGCCAGCAGTTACCTGGGACAGATGAACACTGAAGCTTTCTTT.

The chain employs TRBV27 and TRBJ2-7; D remains ambiguous. V was clipped by 0 bases and J by 2 bases, with 14 bases between them. Germline CDR1 MNHEY, CDR2 SMNVEV (reference sequence). The CDR3 runs to 16 residues. CDR3 amino acids: CASSLSLQTNPYEQYF. DNA of the CDR3: TGTGCCAGCAGTTTATCTCTGCAGACAAATCCCTACGAGCAGTACTTC.

The chain links TRBV7-2 to TRBJ2-1; D is unresolved. Trimming took off 5 bases at V and 2 bases at J, with 7 bases between the two ends. CDR3 length: 13 amino acids. The germline CDR1 and CDR2 sequences are SGHTA and FQGNSA. The CDR3 reads CASSQAPYNEQFF. The CDR3 DNA is TGTGCCAGCAGCCAGGCCCCCTACAATGAGCAGTTCTTC.

Turning to this clone: Other DNA sequences from this sample encode an identical CDR3 as well. This chain joins TRBV9 and TRBJ2-1; D may be TRBD1 (5 bases). CDR3 size: 13 residues. From germline, CDR1 is SGDLS and CDR2 YYNGEE. V lost 3 bases and J 4 bases, leaving 8 bases between the germline ends. CDR3 coding DNA: TGTGCCAGCAGCGAGACAGATTACAATGAGCAGTTCTTC. Protein sequence: CASSETDYNEQFF.

The chain has TRBV30 and TRBJ2-1, with 15 positions matching TRBD2. V lost 2 bases and J lost 7; bases outside the gene matches: 3. The germline gives CDR1 GTSNPN, CDR2 SVGIG (reference sequence). This CDR3 comprises 15 residues. Here the CDR3 DNA reads TGTGCCTGGAGTCAGGGACTAGCGGGAGGTAATGAGCAGTTCTTC. Protein sequence: CAWSQGLAGGNEQFF.

The V gene is TRBV10-3, the J gene TRBJ2-3; D is ambiguous. This CDR3 has 14 amino acids. Germline V gives CDR1 ENHRY, CDR2 SYGVKD. V gave up 2 bases and J gave up 5 bases, with 11 bases separating them. As DNA, the CDR3 is TGTGCCATCAGTGAGCCGGTTGCCGGAGATACGCAGTATTTT. This encodes CAISEPVAGDTQYF.

The CDR3, as DNA: TGTGCCAGCACCTCCCCTCGGGGGGGCACTGAAGCTTTCTTT. It encodes CASTSPRGGTEAFF. The genes are TRBV6-5 and TRBJ1-1; tentatively, D is TRBD1 (5 bases). The V end was cut by 7 bases, the J end by 4 bases, with 16 bases between. The length of the CDR3 is 14 residues. Germline CDR1 reads MNHEY; CDR2 reads SVGAGI.

V and J are TRBV28 and TRBJ2-7, with 7 bases matching TRBD2. V lost 4 bases to trimming and J lost 2 bases; unmatched junction nucleotides: 5. CDR1 MDHEN and CDR2 SYDVKM come from the germline V gene. The CDR3 sequence is 14 residues long. The CDR3 DNA reads as TGTGCCAGCAGTTACGGGAGGCCACCCTACGAGCAGTACTTC. This translates into CASSYGRPPYEQYF.

This clone was seen a few times. This rearrangement joins TRBV9 to TRBJ2-1; D unresolved. V gave up 0 bases and J gave up 5 bases, with 6 bases separating them. CDR1 and CDR2 (germline): SGDLS, YYNGEE. The CDR3 runs to 13 residues. CDR3 in amino acids: CASSVVRDNEQFF. The CDR3 DNA follows: TGTGCCAGCAGCGTAGTCCGAGACAATGAGCAGTTCTTC.